Reported below is one T cell receptor (beta chain). The sample originates from a study of blood T cell repertoires in COVID-19. On the study more broadly: Collection of acute and convalescent COVID-19 samples took place in the United States, Italy and Spain. T cells, B-cell-depleted T cells, or PBMCs supplied cDNA or gDNA.

Original processing notes: Amplified reference gene primers provided the basis for estimating nucleated cell counts. Using immunoSEQ multiplex PCR, the repertoire was profiled, and TCRdb retains in-frame clones only, with some absent. D and trimming come from the DNA, and the V and J calls and clone size come from that table. The data contain some 170,000 clones, 85% of them seen just once; the ten biggest clones take up roughly 7.7%. Per germline, CDR1 SGHRS and CDR2 YFSETQ. V lost 2 bases, J lost 1 base, and 12 bases lay in between. The CDR3 covers 15 residues. This sequence was found in a woman aged 55-69 years with acute or convalescent COVID-19. Sequences were obtained from peripheral blood. The chain employs TRBV5-1 and TRBJ2-5; D is unclear. CDR3 nucleotide sequence: TGCGCCAGCAGCTTCACGACTGGATTCCAAGAGACCCAGTACTTC. This gives the protein CASSFTTGFQETQYF.